This T cell receptor (beta chain) was captured by sequencing in a study of yellow fever vaccine responses in identical twins. Study findings and constraints: Reportedly, twins showed a vaccine T cell response that looked partly convergent and partly personalized.

From the RT-PCR reads, TCRdb called clonotypes with MiXCR, one entry per CDR3 protein. In the table there are about 1,100 distinct CDR3 sequences, roughly 80% of which are singletons. Trimming shortened V by 4 bases and J by 6 bases, and 8 bases separated the two germline ends. There are 12 residues in the CDR3. Germline V gene data show CDR1 as MNHEY and CDR2 as SVGAGI. Regarding this clonotype: Its antigen remains unidentified.

V usage is TRBV6-5 and J usage is TRBJ2-3; a possible D gene is TRBD1 (6 bases). This TCR was recovered from a female donor who received the yellow fever vaccine. The material sequenced was T cells from blood (PBMCs), unsorted or a sorted subset (not recorded which), taken before or after yellow fever vaccination (not recorded which). The CDR3 loop reads CASSSTGDTQYF. The DNA of the CDR3 is TGTGCCAGCAGTTCGACAGGTGATACGCAGTATTTT.